This T cell receptor (beta chain) was sequenced during a study of blood T cell repertoires in COVID-19. Study-level information: Sources were T cells, B-cell-depleted T cells, or PBMCs; the material itself was cDNA or gDNA.

Sequenced by immunoSEQ multiplex PCR; TCRdb stores in-frame clones only, minus some. This sample has 400,000 to 450,000 clones, with roughly nine tenths found just once. Categorization into cohorts depended on clinical history that participants reported. The source is a man in his thirties or forties who had recovered from COVID-19. The source material was PBMCs or T cells enriched from blood (not recorded which).

CDR3 loop: CASSTGVRRGEQYF. Here the CDR3 DNA reads TGTGCCAGCAGTACAGGGGTGAGAAGGGGTGAGCAGTACTTC. This chain connects TRBV5-6 to TRBJ2-7; 7 bases are shared with TRBD1. The ends lost 5 bases at V and 7 bases at J; junction bases unmatched: 12. This CDR3 comprises 14 residues. Germline V gives CDR1 SGHDT, CDR2 YYEEEE.